The clone carrying this TCR beta chain has just a few counts. The antigen remains undetermined. The CDR3 extends over 17 amino acids. Germline-derived CDR1 and CDR2 are SGHAT and FQNNGV. The J segment lost 6 bases and the V segment lost 7 bases, leaving 16 bases of the junction unmatched. This sample is drawn from a study of T cells in Graves' hyperthyroidism and ophthalmopathy. It was uncontrolled infection, other autoimmune disease, pregnancy or lactation that excluded patients. Extraction of PBMCs used 9 to 10 ml of fresh peripheral blood. Findings of the study overall: In validation, the model predicted ophthalmopathy. These predictions came a median about 6.5 months before onset. Ophthalmopathy could be told apart from stable hyperthyroidism with a 13 V-J model.

RNA transcripts provided the source from which TCR beta CDR3 regions were amplified. HTBI primers were employed in a first-round RT-PCR of the TCR CDR3. MiXCR, applied by TCRdb to the multiplex PCR reads, yields one record per CDR3 protein. There are 490,000 or so distinct CDR3 sequences in the sample; roughly 22% occur only once, and approximately 49% lies in the top ten. The sequencing sample was made of blood. The receptor comes from a woman between 65 and 79 years old with Graves' ophthalmopathy. The chain carries TRBV11-2 and TRBJ2-5, with 11 bases that match TRBD2. CDR3 region: CASNSVAGGRGIQTQYF. For the CDR3, the DNA is TGTGCCAGCAACTCTGTAGCGGGAGGGCGCGGGATACAGACCCAGTACTTC.